A single sample is the source of the 3 T cell receptor beta chains below, sequenced in a study of blood T cell repertoires in COVID-19. Profiled with immunoSEQ multiplex PCR; TCRdb holds only in-frame clones, not every one. The table lists about 69,000 clones, nearly 80% of them singletons, with 47% in the top ten. The sequenced sample was peripheral blood. The receptors shown here come from a human donor in a cohort sampled during active COVID-19.

The V and J genes are TRBV29-1 and TRBJ2-3, with 7 nucleotides matching TRBD1. Germline V gene data show CDR1 as SQVTM and CDR2 as ANQGSEA. CDR3 length: 13 amino acids. V lost 7 bases to trimming and J lost 3 bases; unmatched junction nucleotides: 7. The CDR3 is CSDTSGGTDTQYF. The CDR3 nucleotides are TGCAGCGATACTTCAGGGGGAACAGATACGCAGTATTTT.

The genes are TRBV3-1 (or the pseudogene TRBV3-2) and TRBJ2-7; TRBD1 aligns across 7 bases. The trim removed 4 bases at V and 4 bases at J, leaving 10 bases unmatched. Per the germline V gene, CDR1 is LGHDT and CDR2 is YNNKEL (reference sequence). CDR3 length: 15 amino acids. CDR3 coding DNA: TGTGCCAGCAGCCCAGGACAGGTTTGGGTATACGAGCAGTACTTC. Translated, it gives CASSPGQVWVYEQYF.

This clone showed up many times. The same CDR3 also results from other DNA sequences found in this sample. The V and J genes are TRBV5-5 and TRBJ2-1, with 10 bases that match TRBD2. The V and J ends lost 3 bases and 8 bases, in that order; junction bases with no gene match: 11. The CDR3 is made up of 16 amino acids. Looked up from germline, CDR1 is SGHKS and CDR2 is YYEKEE (reference sequence). The CDR3 spells CASSWLSGGARDEQFF. In nucleotides, the CDR3 is TGTGCCAGCAGCTGGTTGAGCGGGGGGGCGAGGGATGAGCAGTTCTTC.